These 26 T cell receptor beta chains came from one sample sequenced in a study of a mutant IDH1 vaccine in newly diagnosed glioma. This sample's time point: week 5, during vaccination. Every single dose of the vaccine, 300 ug of mutant IDH1 20-mer peptide, came with topical imiquimod. Repertoires were generated with immunoSEQ multiplex PCR, while TCRdb's copy carries only in-frame clones and drops some. The sample records 39,000 or so clones, about 80% being singletons. Their specific antigens are unknown. Sequences were derived from PBMCs, sampled from a glioma patient whose treatment included an IDH1 peptide vaccine. The source of these receptors is a man aged 35-49 years with glioma.

The chain has TRBV10-3 and TRBJ1-1; perhaps TRBD1 as D (6 bases). The CDR3 loop spans 15 amino acids. The germline gives CDR1 ENHRY, CDR2 SYGVKD. Trimming cost V 2 bases and J 4 bases, with 14 bases left between them. The CDR3 nucleotides read TGTGCCATCAGTGAGAGGGGGGCGATCGGCACTGAAGCTTTCTTT. This gives the protein CAISERGAIGTEAFF.

The chain has TRBV5-4 and TRBJ2-6, with 7 bases identical to TRBD1. The CDR3 is 15 amino acids. Per germline, CDR1 SGHNT and CDR2 YYREEE (reference sequence). The J segment lost 5 bases and the V segment lost 7 bases, leaving 9 bases of the junction unmatched. The CDR3: CASRPGQEWANVLTF. In nucleotides, the CDR3 is TGTGCCAGCCGCCCTGGACAGGAGTGGGCCAACGTCCTGACTTTC. The whole variable domain, remainder taken from reference TRBV5-4 and TRBJ2-6, is ETGVTQSPTHLIKTRGQQVTLRCSSQSGHNTVSWYQQALGQGPQFIFQYYREEENGRGNFPPRFSGLQFPNYSSELNVNALELDDSALYLCASRPGQEWANVLTFGAGSRLTVL.

This chain uses TRBV9 with TRBJ2-3; tentatively, D is TRBD2 (6 bases). The CDR3 length is 16 residues. Germline V gene data show CDR1 as SGDLS and CDR2 as YYNGEE. Trimming took 0 bases from V and 0 from J, leaving 11 bases between them. CDR3 sequence: CASSVDGRGSTDTQYF. As DNA, the CDR3 is TGTGCCAGCAGCGTAGATGGGCGGGGAAGCACAGATACGCAGTATTTT.

The V and J genes are TRBV6-5 and TRBJ2-7, with TRBD2 matching over 14 bases. Germline loops: CDR1 MNHEY, CDR2 SVGAGI. The CDR3 runs to 16 residues. The ends lost 4 bases at V and 4 bases at J; junction bases unmatched: 6. The CDR3 DNA reads as TGTGCCAGCAGTTCCTGGACTAGCGGGGGGTTGTACGAGCAGTACTTC. Encoded protein: CASSSWTSGGLYEQYF.

The V call is TRBV6-5, the J call TRBJ1-5; D is perhaps TRBD1 (6 bases). The V end lost 6 bases, the J end lost 5 bases, and 14 bases lay between the germline ends. The CDR3 covers 14 residues. Germline V lookup: CDR1 MNHEY, CDR2 SVGAGI. The CDR3: CASRSRGAYQPQHF. The CDR3 DNA follows: TGTGCCAGCAGGTCCCGGGGGGCGTATCAGCCCCAGCATTTT.

This chain uses TRBV5-1 with TRBJ2-7; D may match TRBD1 or TRBD2 (5 bases each). Trimming cost V 4 bases and J 1 base, with 21 bases left between them. The CDR3 is 17 residues long. CDR1 and CDR2 from the germline V gene are SGHRS and YFSETQ. This CDR3 reads CASSPPYTGRPSYEQYF. The CDR3 DNA reads as TGCGCCAGCAGCCCGCCCTACACGGGGCGTCCTTCCTACGAGCAGTACTTC.

The J gene is TRBJ2-6, the V gene TRBV5-1, with a possible D match to TRBD1 (5 bases). This CDR3 spans 16 amino acids. Trimming pared 4 bases from V and 0 bases from J, leaving 11 bases between. Germline V gives CDR1 SGHRS, CDR2 YFSETQ. The DNA for the CDR3 is TGCGCCAGCAGCCCCCGACAGCCCTCTGGGGCCAACGTCCTGACTTTC. It is translated as CASSPRQPSGANVLTF.

This rearrangement joins TRBV2 to TRBJ2-5; 11 bases are shared with TRBD1. The CDR3 loop spans 15 amino acids. V lost 6 bases to trimming and J lost 4 bases; unmatched junction nucleotides: 7. Germline V lookup: CDR1 SNHLY, CDR2 FYNNEI. CDR3 in DNA: TGTGCCAGCAGCCGGGACAGGGGGTCAGGAGAGACCCAGTACTTC. Translated: CASSRDRGSGETQYF.

The chain employs TRBV6-4 and TRBJ2-2, with D perhaps given as TRBD1 or TRBD2 (5 bases each). Per germline, CDR1 MRHNA and CDR2 SNTAGT. The CDR3 covers 15 residues. V was cut by 0 bases and J by 4 bases, with 9 bases left in between. CDR3 loop: CASSDSGDPTGELFF. CDR3 DNA sequence: TGTGCCAGCAGTGACTCTGGGGACCCCACCGGGGAGCTGTTTTTT.

The gene calls are TRBV30 and TRBJ1-2; D call uncertain. CDR1 is GTSNPN and CDR2 is SVGIG in the germline V gene (reference sequence). Trimming stripped 3 bases from V and 7 bases from J, with 12 bases between. CDR3 length equals 12 residues. CDR3 bases: TGTGCCTGGAGCGCCTCCGCGGCTGGCTACACCTTC. The encoded protein is CAWSASAAGYTF. Full variable domain (outside the CDR3, taken from reference TRBV30 and TRBJ1-2): SQTIHQWPATLVQPVGSPLSLECTVEGTSNPNLYWYRQAAGRGLQLLFYSVGIGQISSEVPQNLSASRPQDRQFILSSKKLLLSDSGFYLCAWSASAAGYTFGSGTRLTVV.

This clone was counted between two and nine times. The V and J genes are TRBV2 and TRBJ1-3; tentatively, D is TRBD1 (5 bases). CDR3 size: 17 residues. Trimming removed 3 bases at V and 0 bases at J, with 15 bases between. Germline values: CDR1 SNHLY, CDR2 FYNNEI. The CDR3 DNA is TGTGCCAGCAGTGAGGGCCCAGGGCCCCTCTCTGGAAACACCATATATTTT. Protein: CASSEGPGPLSGNTIYF.

This chain uses TRBV10-3 with TRBJ1-2, with 8 bases matching TRBD1. Looked up from germline, CDR1 is ENHRY and CDR2 is SYGVKD. CDR3 length equals 14 residues. Trimming removed 3 bases from V and 3 bases from J; junction bases left unmatched: 3. CDR3 amino acids: CAISEQGGDYGYTF. In nucleotides, the CDR3 is TGTGCCATCAGTGAACAGGGGGGTGACTATGGCTACACCTTC.

The J gene is TRBJ2-2, the V gene TRBV30, with D tentatively TRBD2 (6 bases). The CDR3 sequence is 14 residues long. CDR1 is GTSNPN and CDR2 is SVGIG in the germline V gene (reference sequence). Trimming cost V 7 bases and J 5 bases, with 17 bases left between them. For the CDR3, the DNA is TGTGCCTTACGTAACGGGGGTTCGACCGGGGAGCTGTTTTTT. Amino acid sequence: CALRNGGSTGELFF.

The chain uses TRBV7-9 and TRBJ1-3; the D gene is possibly TRBD1 (6 bases). V was pared by 5 bases and J by 1 base, with 6 bases between. The CDR3 is made up of 13 amino acids. Germline V gene lookup returns CDR1 SEHNR and CDR2 FQNEAQ (reference sequence). The CDR3 loop is CASSTGSGNTIYF. Written as DNA, the CDR3 is TGTGCCAGCAGCACAGGGTCTGGAAACACCATATATTTT.

The chain is built from TRBV6-6 and TRBJ1-4; 8 bases map to TRBD1. CDR3 length equals 15 residues. Germline V gene lookup returns CDR1 MNHNY and CDR2 SVGAGI (reference sequence). J was trimmed by 8 bases and V by 0 bases; bases with no gene match: 5. Written as DNA, the CDR3 is TGTGCCAGCAGTTACTCGAACAGGGGGAGCGAAAAACTGTTTTTT. It codes for CASSYSNRGSEKLFF.

J is TRBJ2-5 and V is TRBV2; TRBD1 matches 8 bases. After removal of 4 bases from V and 2 bases from J, the junction contained 3 bases not matched to a gene. Germline values: CDR1 SNHLY, CDR2 FYNNEI. This CDR3 spans 14 amino acids. The CDR3 coding sequence is TGTGCCAGCAGTGCCGGACAGGGTCAAGAGACCCAGTACTTC. This gives the protein CASSAGQGQETQYF.

This clone was observed a few times. The CDR3 DNA is TGCGCCAGCTCCCAGGGGTTTGAAGCTTTCTTT. As protein: CASSQGFEAFF. V is TRBV5-1 and J is TRBJ1-1, with a tentative D call TRBD1 (6 bases). The CDR3 spans 11 residues. V was pared by 7 bases and J by 7 bases, with 11 bases between. From germline, CDR1 is SGHRS and CDR2 YFSETQ.

The genes are TRBV18 and TRBJ1-1; D may be TRBD1 (6 bases). CDR3 size: 14 residues. Trimming took off 6 bases at V and 2 bases at J, with 13 bases between the two ends. Germline values: CDR1 KGHSH, CDR2 LQKENI. CDR3 sequence (DNA): TGTGCCAGCTCGATGGGCAGGGGTAACACTGAAGCTTTCTTT. Translating gives CASSMGRGNTEAFF.

The chain couples TRBV7-9 to TRBJ1-5; no clear D. Between the trimmed V and J ends, which lost 6 bases and 4 bases, there was a span of 7 bases. The CDR3 extends over 12 amino acids. Germline CDR1 is SEHNR and CDR2 is FQNEAQ (reference sequence). This chain's CDR3 is CASSTANQPQHF. As DNA, the CDR3 is TGTGCCAGCAGTACCGCAAATCAGCCCCAGCATTTT.

The rearrangement uses TRBV7-9 and TRBJ1-4; perhaps TRBD1 as D (6 bases). The V and J ends lost 4 bases and 3 bases respectively, with 12 bases between them. This CDR3 is built from 15 residues. CDR1 is SEHNR, CDR2 FQNEAQ, per germline (reference sequence). Here the CDR3 reads CASSSRQAANEKLFF. The DNA of the CDR3 is TGTGCCAGCAGCTCGAGACAGGCGGCTAATGAAAAACTGTTTTTT.

This clone was seen only a few times. The chain has TRBV7-8 and TRBJ2-3, with D maybe TRBD2 (6 bases). V lost 6 bases to trimming and J lost 9 bases, with 16 bases between them. CDR3 length: 13 amino acids. Germline loops: CDR1 SGHVS, CDR2 FQNEAQ. The CDR3 reads CASSRDFARTQYF. Written as DNA, the CDR3 is TGTGCCAGCAGTCGGGACTTCGCGAGGACGCAGTATTTT.

The J gene is TRBJ1-1, the V gene TRBV5-1, with a weak D call TRBD1 (5 bases). The V gene's germline CDR1 is SGHRS and CDR2 YFSETQ. The CDR3 covers 13 residues. The germline V and J ends were trimmed by 8 bases and 0 bases, with 11 bases remaining between them. The CDR3 nucleotides read TGCGCCAGTCACACAGGACTGAACACTGAAGCTTTCTTT. It codes for CASHTGLNTEAFF.

This chain joins TRBV21-1 and TRBJ1-4; the table assigns TRBD1, which was not confirmed against the DNA. TRBV21-1 is marked as a pseudogene. The CDR3 loop spans 16 amino acids. The CDR3 loop is CASSILQTAYNEKLFF. Here the CDR3 DNA reads TGTGCCAGCAGCATCCTCCAGACAGCGTATAATGAAAAACTGTTTTTT.

The table lists this clone with a few counts. V usage is TRBV6-5 and J usage is TRBJ1-1, with D perhaps matching TRBD1 (5 bases). Germline V CDR1 and CDR2: MNHEY, SVGAGI. With 4 bases removed from V and 5 bases from J, the gap between germline ends came to 11 bases. This CDR3 region has 13 residues. The CDR3 region has the DNA TGTGCCAGCAGTTTCAGGGTGTGGACTGAAGCTTTCTTT. Translation gives CASSFRVWTEAFF.

V usage is TRBV7-8 and J usage is TRBJ2-7; D is unresolved. Germline CDR1 reads SGHVS; CDR2 reads FQNEAQ. CDR3 length equals 12 residues. V lost 3 bases and J lost 2, with 5 bases in between. CDR3 bases: TGTGCCAGCAGCTTTGGGGCCTACGAGCAGTACTTC. Encoded protein: CASSFGAYEQYF.

The chain uses TRBV7-8 and TRBJ2-2; 10 bases fit TRBD2. CDR1 is SGHVS and CDR2 is FQNEAQ in the germline V gene. The CDR3 is 18 residues long. With 7 bases clipped from V and 3 bases from J, the junction kept 14 bases outside the gene matches. The CDR3 loop is CASNPLWERGGDTGELFF. The CDR3 region has the DNA TGTGCCAGCAACCCCCTGTGGGAGCGGGGGGGCGACACCGGGGAGCTGTTTTTT.